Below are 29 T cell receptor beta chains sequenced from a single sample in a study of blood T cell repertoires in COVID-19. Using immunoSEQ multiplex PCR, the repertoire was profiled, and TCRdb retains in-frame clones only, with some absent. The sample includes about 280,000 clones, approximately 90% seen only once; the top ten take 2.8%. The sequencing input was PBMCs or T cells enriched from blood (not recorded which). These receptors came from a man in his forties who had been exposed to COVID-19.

In nucleotides, the CDR3 is TGTGCCAGCAGCCCACCCCAGGCTAGCGGGAGGGTGGAGACCCAGTACTTC. It encodes CASSPPQASGRVETQYF. This chain joins TRBV5-4 and TRBJ2-5, with 12 bases aligning to TRBD2. V lost 4 bases, J lost 5 bases, and 12 bases stayed unmatched. The CDR3 contains 17 residues. From germline, CDR1 is SGHNT and CDR2 YYREEE (reference sequence). The full variable domain, rest sourced from reference TRBV5-4 and TRBJ2-5, is ETGVTQSPTHLIKTRGQQVTLRCSSQSGHNTVSWYQQALGQGPQFIFQYYREEENGRGNFPPRFSGLQFPNYSSELNVNALELDDSALYLCASSPPQASGRVETQYFGPGTRLLVL.

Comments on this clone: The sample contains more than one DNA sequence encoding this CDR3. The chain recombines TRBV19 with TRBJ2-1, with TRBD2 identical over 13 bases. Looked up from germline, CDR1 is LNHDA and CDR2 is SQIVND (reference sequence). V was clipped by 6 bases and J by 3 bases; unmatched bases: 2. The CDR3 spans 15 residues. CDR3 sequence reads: CASSRTSGSYNEQFF. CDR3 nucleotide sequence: TGTGCCAGTAGCCGGACTAGCGGGAGCTACAATGAGCAGTTCTTC.

The CDR3 loop is CASDAAQNTEAFF. The CDR3 DNA is TGTGCCAGCGACGCAGCGCAGAACACTGAAGCTTTCTTT. The J gene is TRBJ1-1, the V gene TRBV5-5, with D hard to call. Germline loops: CDR1 SGHKS, CDR2 YYEKEE (reference sequence). Trimming pared 7 bases from V and 1 base from J, leaving 11 bases between. The CDR3 has 13 amino acids. Variable domain in full (rest from reference TRBV5-5 and TRBJ1-1): DAGVTQSPTHLIKTRGQQVTLRCSPISGHKSVSWYQQVLGQGPQFIFQYYEKEERGRGNFPDRFSARQFPNYSSELNVNALLLGDSALYLCASDAAQNTEAFFGQGTRLTVV.

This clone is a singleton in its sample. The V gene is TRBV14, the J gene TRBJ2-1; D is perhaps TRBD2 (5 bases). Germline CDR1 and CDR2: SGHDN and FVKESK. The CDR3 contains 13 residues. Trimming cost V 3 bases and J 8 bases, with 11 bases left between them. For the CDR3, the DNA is TGTGCCAGCAGCCACCAACTAGGCGATGAGCAGTTCTTC. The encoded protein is CASSHQLGDEQFF.

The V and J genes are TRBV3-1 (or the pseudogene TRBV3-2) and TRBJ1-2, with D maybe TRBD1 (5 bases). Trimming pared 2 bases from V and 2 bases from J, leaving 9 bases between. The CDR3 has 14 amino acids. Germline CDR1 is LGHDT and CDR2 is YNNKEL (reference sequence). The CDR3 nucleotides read TGTGCCAGCAGCCAATCTGCAGGGAACTATGGCTACACCTTC. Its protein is CASSQSAGNYGYTF.

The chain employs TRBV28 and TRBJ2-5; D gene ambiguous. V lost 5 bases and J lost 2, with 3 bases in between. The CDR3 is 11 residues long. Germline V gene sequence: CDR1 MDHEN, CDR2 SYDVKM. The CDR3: CASSPQETQYF. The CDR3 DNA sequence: TGTGCCAGCAGTCCGCAAGAGACCCAGTACTTC.

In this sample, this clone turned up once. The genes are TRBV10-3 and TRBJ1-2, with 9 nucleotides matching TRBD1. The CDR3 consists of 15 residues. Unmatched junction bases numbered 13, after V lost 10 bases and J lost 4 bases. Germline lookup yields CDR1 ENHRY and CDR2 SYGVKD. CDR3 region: CATHDRGTNVYGYTF. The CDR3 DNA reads TGTGCCACTCATGACAGGGGGACGAACGTCTATGGCTACACCTTC.

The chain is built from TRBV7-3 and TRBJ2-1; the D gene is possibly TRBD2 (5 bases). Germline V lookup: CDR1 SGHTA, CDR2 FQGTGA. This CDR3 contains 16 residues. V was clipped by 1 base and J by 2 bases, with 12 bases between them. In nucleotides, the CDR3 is TGTGCCAGCAGCTTAATAGGTAGCGCCACCTACAATGAGCAGTTCTTC. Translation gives CASSLIGSATYNEQFF.

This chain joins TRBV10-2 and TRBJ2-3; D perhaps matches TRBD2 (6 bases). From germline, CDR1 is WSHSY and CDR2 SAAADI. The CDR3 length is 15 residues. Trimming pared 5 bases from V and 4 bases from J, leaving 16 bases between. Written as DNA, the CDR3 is TGCGCCAGCAGTAACTCGAGGGGAGGTCCAGATACGCAGTATTTT. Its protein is CASSNSRGGPDTQYF.

For the CDR3, the DNA is TGTGCCAGCAGTACCGACGCCCACAGGGTCGTTCGCACCGGGGAGCTGTTTTTT. Residues: CASSTDAHRVVRTGELFF. The gene calls are TRBV6-2 or TRBV6-3 and TRBJ2-2; tentative D call: TRBD1 (6 bases). This CDR3 is built from 18 residues. V was clipped by 5 bases and J by 4 bases, with 23 bases between them. Germline assignment: CDR1 MNHEY and CDR2 SVGEGT.

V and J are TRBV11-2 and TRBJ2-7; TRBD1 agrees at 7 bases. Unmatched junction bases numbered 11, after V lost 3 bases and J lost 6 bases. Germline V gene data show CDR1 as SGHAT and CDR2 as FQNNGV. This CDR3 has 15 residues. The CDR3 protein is CASSFLGTVVGEQYF. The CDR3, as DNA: TGTGCCAGCAGCTTCTTGGGGACAGTGGTTGGCGAGCAGTACTTC.

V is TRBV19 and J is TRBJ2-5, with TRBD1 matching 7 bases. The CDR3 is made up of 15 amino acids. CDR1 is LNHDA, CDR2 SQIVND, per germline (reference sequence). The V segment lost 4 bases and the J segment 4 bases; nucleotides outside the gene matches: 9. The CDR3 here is CASSRRTGLLETQYF. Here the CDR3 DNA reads TGTGCCAGTAGTAGACGGACAGGCCTGCTAGAGACCCAGTACTTC. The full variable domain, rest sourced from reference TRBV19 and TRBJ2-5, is DGGITQSPKYLFRKEGQNVTLSCEQNLNHDAMYWYRQDPGQGLRLIYYSQIVNDFQKGDIAEGYSVSREKKESFPLTVTSAQKNPTAFYLCASSRRTGLLETQYFGPGTRLLVL.

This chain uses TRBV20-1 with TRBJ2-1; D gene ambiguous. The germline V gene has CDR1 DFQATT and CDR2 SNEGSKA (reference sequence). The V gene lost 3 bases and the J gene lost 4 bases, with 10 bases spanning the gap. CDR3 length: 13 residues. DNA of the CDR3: TGCAGTGCTAGTTGGAGAGAATACAATGAGCAGTTCTTC. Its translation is CSASWREYNEQFF.

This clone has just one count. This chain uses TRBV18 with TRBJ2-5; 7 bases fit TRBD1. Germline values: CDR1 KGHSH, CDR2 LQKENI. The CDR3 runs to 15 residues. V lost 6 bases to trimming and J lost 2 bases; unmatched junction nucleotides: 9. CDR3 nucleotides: TGTGCCAGCTCGCCCAACAGGGGTCGGCAAGAGACCCAGTACTTC. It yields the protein CASSPNRGRQETQYF.

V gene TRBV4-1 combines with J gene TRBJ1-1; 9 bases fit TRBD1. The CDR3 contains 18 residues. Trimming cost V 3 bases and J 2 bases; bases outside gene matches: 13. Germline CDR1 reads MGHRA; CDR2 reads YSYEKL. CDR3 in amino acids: CASSQAISPGQGNTEAFF. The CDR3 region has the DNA TGCGCCAGCAGCCAGGCTATCAGTCCGGGACAGGGAAACACTGAAGCTTTCTTT.

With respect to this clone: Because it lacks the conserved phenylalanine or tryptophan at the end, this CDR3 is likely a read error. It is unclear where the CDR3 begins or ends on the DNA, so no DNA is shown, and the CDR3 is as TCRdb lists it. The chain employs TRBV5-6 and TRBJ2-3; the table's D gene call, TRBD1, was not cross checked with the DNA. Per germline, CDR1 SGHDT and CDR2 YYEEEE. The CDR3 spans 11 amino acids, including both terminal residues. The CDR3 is CASSLGTGTEI.

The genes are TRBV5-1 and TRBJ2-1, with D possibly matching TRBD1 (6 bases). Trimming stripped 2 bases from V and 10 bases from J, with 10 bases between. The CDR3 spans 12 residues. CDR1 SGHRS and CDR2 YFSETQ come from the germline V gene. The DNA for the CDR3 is TGCGCCAGCAGCTTTGAAGGGACAGAGCAGTTCTTC. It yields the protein CASSFEGTEQFF.

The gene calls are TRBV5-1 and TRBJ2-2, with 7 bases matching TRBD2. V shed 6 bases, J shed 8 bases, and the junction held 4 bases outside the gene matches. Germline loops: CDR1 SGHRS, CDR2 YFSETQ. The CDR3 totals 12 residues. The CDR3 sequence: CASTAGVGELFF. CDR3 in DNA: TGCGCCAGCACTGCGGGAGTTGGGGAGCTGTTTTTT.

In nucleotides, the CDR3 is TGTGCCAGCAGCTTGTCCGGGGATAATGAAGCTTTCTTT. Translation gives CASSLSGDNEAFF. This chain connects TRBV5-4 to TRBJ1-1; D gene uncertain. Germline CDR1 reads SGHNT; CDR2 reads YYREEE (reference sequence). The germline V and J ends were trimmed by 1 base and 7 bases, with 11 bases remaining between them. The CDR3 loop spans 13 amino acids.

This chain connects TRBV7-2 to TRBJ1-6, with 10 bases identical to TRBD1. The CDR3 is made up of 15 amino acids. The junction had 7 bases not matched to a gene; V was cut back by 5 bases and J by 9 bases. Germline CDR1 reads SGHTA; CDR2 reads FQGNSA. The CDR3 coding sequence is TGTGCCAGCAGCGCTCGACAGGGGGCTCGTTCACCCCTCCACTTT. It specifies CASSARQGARSPLHF.

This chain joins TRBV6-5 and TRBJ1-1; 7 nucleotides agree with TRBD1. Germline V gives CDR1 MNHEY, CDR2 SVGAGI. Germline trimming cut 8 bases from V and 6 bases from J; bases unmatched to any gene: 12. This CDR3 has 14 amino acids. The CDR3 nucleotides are TGTGCCAGCGAAAACAGGGGAAGTATCCCTGAAGCTTTCTTT. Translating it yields CASENRGSIPEAFF.

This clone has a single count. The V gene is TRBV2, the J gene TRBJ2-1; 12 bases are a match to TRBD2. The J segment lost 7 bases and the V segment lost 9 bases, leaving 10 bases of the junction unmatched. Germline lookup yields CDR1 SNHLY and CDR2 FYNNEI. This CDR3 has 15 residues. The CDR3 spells CASTTSGSGGNEQFF. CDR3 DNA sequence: TGTGCCAGTACGACTAGCGGGAGCGGTGGGAATGAGCAGTTCTTC.

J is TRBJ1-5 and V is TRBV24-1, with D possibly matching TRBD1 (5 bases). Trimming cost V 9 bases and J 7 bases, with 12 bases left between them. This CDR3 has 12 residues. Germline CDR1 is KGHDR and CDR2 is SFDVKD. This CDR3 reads CATAGQGQPQHF. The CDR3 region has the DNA TGTGCCACCGCGGGGCAGGGCCAGCCCCAGCATTTT.

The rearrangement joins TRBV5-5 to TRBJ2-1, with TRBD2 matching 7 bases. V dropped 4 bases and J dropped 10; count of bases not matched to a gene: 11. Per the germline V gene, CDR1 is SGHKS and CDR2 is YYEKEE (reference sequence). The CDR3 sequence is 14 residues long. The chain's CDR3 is CASSRPGGRGEQFF. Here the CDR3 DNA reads TGTGCCAGCAGCCGCCCGGGGGGAAGGGGAGAGCAGTTCTTC. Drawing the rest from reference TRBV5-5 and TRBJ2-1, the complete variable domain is DAGVTQSPTHLIKTRGQQVTLRCSPISGHKSVSWYQQVLGQGPQFIFQYYEKEERGRGNFPDRFSARQFPNYSSELNVNALLLGDSALYLCASSRPGGRGEQFFGPGTRLTVL.

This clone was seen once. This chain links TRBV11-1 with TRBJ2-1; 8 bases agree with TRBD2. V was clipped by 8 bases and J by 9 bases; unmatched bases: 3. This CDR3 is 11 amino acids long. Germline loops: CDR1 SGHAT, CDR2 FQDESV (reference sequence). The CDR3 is CASHLAGEQFF. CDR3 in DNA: TGTGCCAGCCACCTAGCGGGTGAGCAGTTCTTC. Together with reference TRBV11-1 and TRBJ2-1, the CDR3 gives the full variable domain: EAEVAQSPRYKITEKSQAVAFWCDPISGHATLYWYRQILGQGPELLVQFQDESVVDDSQLPKDRFSAERLKGVDSTLKIQPAELGDSAMYLCASHLAGEQFFGPGTRLTVL.

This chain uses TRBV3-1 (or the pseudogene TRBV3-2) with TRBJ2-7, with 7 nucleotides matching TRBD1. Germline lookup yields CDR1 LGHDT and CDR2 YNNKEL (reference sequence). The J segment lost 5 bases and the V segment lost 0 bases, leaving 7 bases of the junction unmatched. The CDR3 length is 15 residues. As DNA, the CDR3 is TGTGCCAGCAGCCAAGAAGTCAGGGGGTTTGACGAGCAGTACTTC. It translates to CASSQEVRGFDEQYF.

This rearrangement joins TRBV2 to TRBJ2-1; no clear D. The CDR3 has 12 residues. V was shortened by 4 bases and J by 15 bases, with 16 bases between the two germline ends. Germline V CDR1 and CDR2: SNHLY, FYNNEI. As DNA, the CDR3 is TGTGCCAGCAGTGCAACGGGTAGGATGGGGTTCTTC. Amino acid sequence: CASSATGRMGFF.

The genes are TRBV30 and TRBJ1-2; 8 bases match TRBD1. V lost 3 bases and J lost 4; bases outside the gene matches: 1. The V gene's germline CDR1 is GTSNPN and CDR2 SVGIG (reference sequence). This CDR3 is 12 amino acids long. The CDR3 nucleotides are TGTGCCTGGAGACAGGGGGGCTATGGCTACACCTTC. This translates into CAWRQGGYGYTF.

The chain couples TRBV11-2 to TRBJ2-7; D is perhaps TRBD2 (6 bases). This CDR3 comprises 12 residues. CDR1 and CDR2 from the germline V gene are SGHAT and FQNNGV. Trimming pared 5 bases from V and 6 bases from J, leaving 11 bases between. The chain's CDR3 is CASSPYGSEQYF. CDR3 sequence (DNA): TGTGCCAGCAGCCCCTACGGGAGCGAGCAGTACTTC. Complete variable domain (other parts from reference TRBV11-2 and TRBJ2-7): EAGVAQSPRYKIIEKRQSVAFWCNPISGHATLYWYQQILGQGPKLLIQFQNNGVVDDSQLPKDRFSAERLKGVDSTLKIQPAKLEDSAVYLCASSPYGSEQYFGPGTRLTVT.